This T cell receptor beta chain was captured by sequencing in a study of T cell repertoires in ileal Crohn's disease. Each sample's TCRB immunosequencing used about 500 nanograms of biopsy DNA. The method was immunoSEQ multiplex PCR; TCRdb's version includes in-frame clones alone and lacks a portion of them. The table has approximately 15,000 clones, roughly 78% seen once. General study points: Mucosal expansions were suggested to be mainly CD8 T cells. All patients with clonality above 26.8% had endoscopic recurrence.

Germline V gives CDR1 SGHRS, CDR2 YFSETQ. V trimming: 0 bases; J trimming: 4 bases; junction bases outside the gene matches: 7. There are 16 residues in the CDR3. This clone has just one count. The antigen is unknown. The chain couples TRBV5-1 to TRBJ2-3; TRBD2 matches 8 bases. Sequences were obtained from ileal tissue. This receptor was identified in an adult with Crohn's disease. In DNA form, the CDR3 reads TGCGCCAGCAGCTTGGCAAGCGGGAGTGGGGCAGATACGCAGTATTTT. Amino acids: CASSLASGSGADTQYF.